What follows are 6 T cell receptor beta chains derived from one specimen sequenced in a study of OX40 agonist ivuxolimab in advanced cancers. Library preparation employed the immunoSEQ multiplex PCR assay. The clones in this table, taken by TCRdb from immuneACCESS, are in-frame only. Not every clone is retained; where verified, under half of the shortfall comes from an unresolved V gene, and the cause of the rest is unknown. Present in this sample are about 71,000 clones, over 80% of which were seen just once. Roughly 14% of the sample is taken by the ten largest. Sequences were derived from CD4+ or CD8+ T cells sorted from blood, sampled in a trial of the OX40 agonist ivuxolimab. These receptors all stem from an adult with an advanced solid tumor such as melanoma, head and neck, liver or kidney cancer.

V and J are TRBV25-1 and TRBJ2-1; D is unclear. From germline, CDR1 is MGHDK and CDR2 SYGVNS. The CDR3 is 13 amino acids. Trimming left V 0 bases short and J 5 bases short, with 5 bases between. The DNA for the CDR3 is TGTGCCAGCAGTGAATATGCTGACAATGAGCAGTTCTTC. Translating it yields CASSEYADNEQFF.

Written as DNA, the CDR3 is TGTGCCAGCAGCCTGACACATAATCAGCCCCAGCATTTT. It is translated as CASSLTHNQPQHF. This chain links TRBV28 with TRBJ1-5, with D hard to call. The CDR3 has 13 residues. The V and J ends lost 6 bases and 4 bases respectively, with 10 bases between them. Looked up from germline, CDR1 is MDHEN and CDR2 is SYDVKM. The full variable domain, completed using reference TRBV28 and TRBJ1-5, is DVKVTQSSRYLVKRTGEKVFLECVQDMDHENMFWYRQDPGLGLRLIYFSYDVKMKEKGDIPEGYSVSREKKERFSLILESASTNQTSMYLCASSLTHNQPQHFGDGTRLSIL.

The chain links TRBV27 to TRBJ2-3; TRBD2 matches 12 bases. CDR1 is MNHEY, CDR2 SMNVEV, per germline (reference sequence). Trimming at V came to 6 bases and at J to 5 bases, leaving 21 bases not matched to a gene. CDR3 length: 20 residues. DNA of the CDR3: TGTGCCAGCAGCCTCGTTGGGGCTAGCGGGAGGGCCGGGGGGGGAGATACGCAGTATTTT. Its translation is CASSLVGASGRAGGGDTQYF.

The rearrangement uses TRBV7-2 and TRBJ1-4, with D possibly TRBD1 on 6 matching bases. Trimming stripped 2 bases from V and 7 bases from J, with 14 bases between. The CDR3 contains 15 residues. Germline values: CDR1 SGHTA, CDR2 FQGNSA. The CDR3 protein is CASSLRGQGGEKLFF. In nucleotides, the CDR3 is TGTGCCAGCAGCTTACGGGGGCAGGGAGGTGAAAAACTGTTTTTT.

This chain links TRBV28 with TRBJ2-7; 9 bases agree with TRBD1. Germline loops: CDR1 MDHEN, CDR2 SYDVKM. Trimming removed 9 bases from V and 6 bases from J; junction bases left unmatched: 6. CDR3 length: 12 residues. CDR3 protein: CASRDRAREQYF. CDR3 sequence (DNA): TGTGCCAGTCGGGACAGGGCGCGCGAGCAGTACTTC.

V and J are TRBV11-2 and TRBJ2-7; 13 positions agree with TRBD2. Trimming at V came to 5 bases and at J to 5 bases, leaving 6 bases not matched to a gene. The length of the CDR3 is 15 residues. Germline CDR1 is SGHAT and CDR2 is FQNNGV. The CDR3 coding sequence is TGTGCCAGCAGCATACTAGCGGGAGGGCCTGACGAGCAGTACTTC. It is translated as CASSILAGGPDEQYF.